Following are 25 T cell receptor beta chains from one sample sequenced in a study of blood T cells in healthy people across ages. The use of a sample-barcoded 5' primer and a J-beta primer mix characterized a second PCR of roughly 6 to 11 cycles. TCRdb reprocessed the 5' RACE reads with MiXCR, giving one entry per CDR3 protein. The table shows over 1,500,000 distinct CDR3 sequences, with about two fifths occurring only once. Material: blood. These TCRs come from a human donor in good health.

This clonotype was counted only a few times. The J gene is TRBJ1-5, the V gene TRBV12-3 or TRBV12-4, with D unclear. Deletions cut 2 bases from V and 6 bases from J, with 8 bases between. The CDR3 is 13 residues long. The CDR3, as DNA: TGTGCCAGCAGTTTAAACTCTCCTCAGCCCCAGCATTTT. Amino acid sequence: CASSLNSPQPQHF.

This clonotype was counted a few times. The chain links TRBV28 to TRBJ2-7; 9 bases fit TRBD2. Unmatched junction bases numbered 7, after V lost 7 bases and J lost 0 bases. This CDR3 comprises 15 residues. The germline V gene encodes CDR1 MDHEN and CDR2 SYDVKM. CDR3 in DNA: TGTGCCAGCACCCTGGGACTAGCCGACTCCTACGAGCAGTACTTC. This sequence encodes CASTLGLADSYEQYF.

In regard to this clonotype: A read error is possible here, since a much larger clone lies one base away. The J gene is TRBJ2-5, the V gene TRBV15; tentatively, D is TRBD1 (6 bases). The last part of the DNA fits TRBJ2-1 better; the J call may be wrong. This CDR3 contains 15 residues. Germline V lookup: CDR1 LNHNV, CDR2 YYDKDF (reference sequence). The CDR3: CATSGRGQSQETQFF. CDR3 DNA sequence: TGTGCCACCAGCGGCCGAGGACAGAGTCAAGAGACCCAGTTCTTC.

Concerning this clonotype: One junction end disagrees with the germline gene, perhaps due to a read error. Written as DNA, the CDR3 is TGTGCCAGCAGCCCCCCGTCGACAGGACGTGGGAACATTCGGTACTTC. Translated: CASSPPSTGRGNIRYF. The V and J genes are TRBV3-1 and TRBJ2-4, with D possibly matching TRBD1 (6 bases). The germline V gene has CDR1 LGHDT and CDR2 YNNKEL (reference sequence). The length of the CDR3 is 16 residues.

This clonotype was seen a handful of times. This chain joins TRBV12-3 or TRBV12-4 and TRBJ2-1; 11 nucleotides line up with TRBD2. The CDR3 extends over 16 amino acids. The ends lost 6 bases at V and 9 bases at J; junction bases unmatched: 13. CDR3 loop: CASSGAVAGGLGEQFF. The CDR3, as DNA: TGTGCCAGCAGCGGCGCCGTAGCGGGGGGGCTCGGTGAGCAGTTCTTC.

This chain uses TRBV12-3 or TRBV12-4 with TRBJ1-2; a possible D gene is TRBD1 (6 bases). This CDR3 spans 14 amino acids. Trimming stripped 7 bases from V and 3 bases from J, with 15 bases between. In nucleotides, the CDR3 is TGTGCCAGCAAAATATCAGGGACATACTATGGCTACACCTTC. It yields the protein CASKISGTYYGYTF.

V gene TRBV7-2 combines with J gene TRBJ2-3, with 13 bases identical to TRBD2. The germline V gene encodes CDR1 SGHTA and CDR2 FQGNSA. V shed 5 bases, J shed 6 bases, and the junction held 11 bases outside the gene matches. The CDR3 sequence is 17 residues long. CDR3 in amino acids: CASSLQTSGGPGDTQYF. The CDR3 DNA reads TGTGCCAGCAGCCTACAGACTAGCGGGGGGCCAGGGGATACGCAGTATTTT.

The chain has TRBV7-6 and TRBJ2-1; D not resolved. Germline V CDR1 and CDR2: SGHVS, FNYEAQ. The CDR3 sequence is 15 residues long. Trimming removed 1 base from V and 9 bases from J, with 16 bases in between. The CDR3 is CASSLDSVGFGEQFF. The CDR3 coding sequence is TGTGCCAGCAGCTTAGATTCCGTGGGGTTCGGTGAGCAGTTCTTC.

The chain has TRBV20-1 and TRBJ1-2, with 9 bases fitting TRBD1. Germline V gene sequence: CDR1 DFQATT, CDR2 SNEGSKA (reference sequence). V was pared by 6 bases and J by 3 bases, with 5 bases of the junction left unmatched. The length of the CDR3 is 13 residues. CDR3 amino acids: CSARTGVYYGYTF. The DNA for the CDR3 is TGCAGTGCCAGGACAGGGGTTTACTATGGCTACACCTTC.

The chain employs TRBV12-3 or TRBV12-4 and TRBJ1-1; D is uncertain. This CDR3 is 14 amino acids long. Trimming stripped 7 bases from V and 3 bases from J, with 15 bases between. CDR3 protein: CASINWAVDTEAFF. The CDR3, as DNA: TGTGCCAGCATCAACTGGGCGGTGGACACTGAAGCTTTCTTT.

The V and J genes are TRBV29-1 and TRBJ1-2, with D maybe TRBD1 (5 bases). From germline, CDR1 is SQVTM and CDR2 ANQGSEA. The CDR3 loop spans 13 amino acids. V shed 3 bases and J shed 3 bases, with 11 bases lying between them. The CDR3 region has the DNA TGCAGCGTTGATTTCAGGGAAGACTATGGCTACACCTTC. Amino acids: CSVDFREDYGYTF. Full variable domain (outside the CDR3, taken from reference TRBV29-1 and TRBJ1-2): SAVISQKPSRDICQRGTSLTIQCQVDSQVTMMFWYRQQPGQSLTLIATANQGSEATYESGFVIDKFPISRPNLTFSTLTVSNMSPEDSSIYLCSVDFREDYGYTFGSGTRLTVV.

This clonotype turned up a few times. One end of the junction fails to match germline, which may point to a read error. CDR3: CANSHPDRDGTDTQYF. The CDR3 DNA reads TGCGCCAACAGCCACCCGGACAGGGATGGCACAGATACGCAGTATTTT. This chain links TRBV4-3 with TRBJ2-3; 8 bases are shared with TRBD1. In germline, CDR1 is LGHNA, CDR2 YSLEER. The CDR3 totals 16 residues.

The J gene is TRBJ2-4, the V gene TRBV27; 12 bases are shared with TRBD2. The J call may be in error: the DNA end matches TRBJ2-7 better. Looked up from germline, CDR1 is MNHEY and CDR2 is SMNVEV (reference sequence). The CDR3 has 16 amino acids. CDR3 sequence: CASSLLLAGGSYEQYF. CDR3 nucleotide sequence: TGTGCCAGCAGTTTATTACTAGCGGGGGGATCCTACGAGCAGTACTTC.

Worth noting for this clonotype: An end of the junction differs from the germline gene, which may be a read error. The chain joins TRBV4-1 to TRBJ2-4, with TRBD1 matching 10 bases. The germline V gene encodes CDR1 MGHRA and CDR2 YSYEKL. The CDR3 runs 15 residues. The CDR3 loop is CANSQGTGELGEQYF. In DNA form, the CDR3 reads TGCGCCAACAGCCAAGGGACAGGGGAGTTGGGGGAGCAGTACTTC.

The chain employs TRBV4-1 and TRBJ2-3; TRBD1 matches 9 bases. The CDR3 sequence is 17 residues long. With 3 bases clipped from V and 0 bases from J, the junction kept 7 bases outside the gene matches. Per germline, CDR1 MGHRA and CDR2 YSYEKL. The CDR3 region is CASSQVIQGASTDTQYF. The CDR3 DNA reads as TGCGCCAGCAGCCAGGTTATACAGGGGGCTAGCACAGATACGCAGTATTTT.

V and J are TRBV12-3 or TRBV12-4 and TRBJ2-1; tentative D call: TRBD1 (5 bases). Trimming pared 11 bases from V and 1 base from J, leaving 12 bases between. CDR3 length: 13 amino acids. The CDR3 spells CAGGHSSYNEQFF. The CDR3 coding sequence is TGTGCCGGCGGACATTCTTCCTACAATGAGCAGTTCTTC.

The V call is TRBV15, the J call TRBJ1-1, with D maybe TRBD1 (6 bases). This CDR3 is built from 15 residues. V shed 0 bases and J shed 6 bases, with 14 bases lying between them. Germline CDR1 reads LNHNV; CDR2 reads YYDKDF (reference sequence). The CDR3 reads CATSREGHSQAEAFF. The CDR3 coding sequence is TGTGCCACCAGCAGAGAGGGACACTCTCAGGCTGAAGCTTTCTTT. The full variable domain, in which reference TRBV15 and TRBJ1-1 provide the parts outside the CDR3, is DAMVIQNPRYQVTQFGKPVTLSCSQTLNHNVMYWYQQKSSQAPKLLFHYYDKDFNNEADTPDNFQSRRPNTSFCFLDIRSPGLGDTAMYLCATSREGHSQAEAFFGQGTRLTVV.

V is TRBV3-1 and J is TRBJ1-6; D is unclear. CDR1 is LGHDT and CDR2 is YNNKEL in the germline V gene (reference sequence). The V and J ends lost 4 bases and 8 bases respectively, with 9 bases between them. The CDR3 covers 13 residues. DNA of the CDR3: TGTGCCAGCAGCCCGAACCCCGATTCACCCCTCCACTTT. Its translation: CASSPNPDSPLHF.

This clonotype was recorded a few times. The chain recombines TRBV29-1 with TRBJ2-7, with unresolved D. This CDR3 is 12 amino acids long. Deletions cut 5 bases from V and 9 bases from J, with 17 bases between. The germline CDR1 and CDR2 sequences are SQVTM and ANQGSEA. CDR3 region: CSVSGFYDGQYF. CDR3 nucleotides: TGCAGCGTTTCCGGATTCTACGATGGGCAGTACTTC.

This clonotype was found many times. This chain joins TRBV5-5 and TRBJ1-4; D remains unclear. Germline V gene sequence: CDR1 SGHKS, CDR2 YYEKEE (reference sequence). The V and J ends lost 0 bases and 7 bases respectively, with 16 bases between them. This CDR3 comprises 16 residues. CDR3 amino acids: CASSLDTGPYGEKLFF. The CDR3 DNA follows: TGTGCCAGCAGCTTGGACACGGGCCCTTATGGTGAAAAACTGTTTTTT.

This clonotype was observed once. The genes are TRBV7-2 and TRBJ2-7; the D is unclear. CDR1 SGHTA and CDR2 FQGNSA come from the germline V gene. The CDR3 has 12 residues. V was trimmed by 5 bases and J by 9 bases, leaving 14 bases between them. The DNA of the CDR3 is TGTGCCAGCAGCCACGAGTACGATGTGCAGTACTTC. It specifies CASSHEYDVQYF.

This clonotype came up a few times. The gene calls are TRBV15 and TRBJ1-2; D unresolved. The CDR3 consists of 13 residues. CDR1 and CDR2 (germline): LNHNV, YYDKDF (reference sequence). With 0 bases removed from V and 6 bases from J, the gap between germline ends came to 8 bases. CDR3 region: CATSRDTANGYTF. The CDR3 nucleotides are TGTGCCACCAGCAGAGATACAGCTAATGGCTACACCTTC.

This clonotype was seen a single time. One end of the junction fails to match germline, which may point to a read error. The CDR3 sequence: CAISPSAGEQGTQYF. For the CDR3, the DNA is TGTGCCATCAGTCCCTCCGCGGGGGAGCAAGGGACCCAGTACTTC. The chain couples TRBV10-3 to TRBJ2-5; TRBD2 matches 7 bases. The germline gives CDR1 ENHRY, CDR2 SYGVKD. The CDR3 length is 15 residues.

The genes are TRBV2 and TRBJ1-5; TRBD1 agrees at 7 bases. This CDR3 comprises 15 residues. Germline CDR1 is SNHLY and CDR2 is FYNNEI. V lost 7 bases to trimming and J lost 4 bases; unmatched junction nucleotides: 10. The CDR3 spells CASTETGMENQPQHF. Here the CDR3 DNA reads TGTGCCAGCACGGAGACAGGGATGGAAAATCAGCCCCAGCATTTT. The full variable domain, its missing parts supplied by reference TRBV2 and TRBJ1-5, is EPEVTQTPSHQVTQMGQEVILRCVPISNHLYFYWYRQILGQKVEFLVSFYNNEISEKSEIFDDQFSVERPDGSNFTLKIRSTKLEDSAMYFCASTETGMENQPQHFGDGTRLSIL.

A note on this clonotype: The final CDR3 position lacks the conserved phenylalanine or tryptophan, pointing to a likely read error. The genes are TRBV7-2 and TRBJ2-5, with a weak D call TRBD2 (6 bases). The CDR3 runs 16 residues. With 10 bases removed from V and 3 bases from J, the gap between germline ends came to 24 bases. Germline-derived CDR1 and CDR2 are SGHTA and FQGNSA. The CDR3 loop reads CATSKGINPGEETQYC. The CDR3 coding sequence is TGTGCCACCTCGAAAGGGATTAACCCGGGGGAAGAGACCCAGTACTGC.